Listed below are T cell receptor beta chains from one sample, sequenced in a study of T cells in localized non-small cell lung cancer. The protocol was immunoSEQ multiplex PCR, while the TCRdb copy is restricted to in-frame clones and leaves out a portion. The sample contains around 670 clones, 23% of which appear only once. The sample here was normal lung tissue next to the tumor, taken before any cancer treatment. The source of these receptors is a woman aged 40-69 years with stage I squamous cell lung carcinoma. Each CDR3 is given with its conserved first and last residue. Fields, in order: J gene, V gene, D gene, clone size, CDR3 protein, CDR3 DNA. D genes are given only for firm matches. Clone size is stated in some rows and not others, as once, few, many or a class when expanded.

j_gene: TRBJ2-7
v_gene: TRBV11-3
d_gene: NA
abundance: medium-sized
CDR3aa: CASPINWHHPYEQYF
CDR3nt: TGTGCCAGCCCTATTAATTGGCACCATCCCTACGAGCAGTACTTC

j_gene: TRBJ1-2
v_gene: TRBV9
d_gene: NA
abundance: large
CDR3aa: CASTAGRNYGYTF
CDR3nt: TGTGCCAGCACGGCAGGCCGTAACTATGGCTACACCTTC

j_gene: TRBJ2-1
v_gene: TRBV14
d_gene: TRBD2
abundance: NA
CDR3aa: CASSQAGLAGWEQFF
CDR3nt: TGTGCCAGCAGCCAGGCGGGACTAGCGGGATGGGAGCAGTTCTTC

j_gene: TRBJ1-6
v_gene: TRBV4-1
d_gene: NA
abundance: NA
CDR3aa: CASRLNNSPLHF
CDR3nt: TGCGCCAGCAGGCTTAACAATTCACCCCTCCACTTT

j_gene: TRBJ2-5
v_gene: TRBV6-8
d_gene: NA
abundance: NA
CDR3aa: CASSSSTRETQYF
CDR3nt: TGTGCCAGCAGTTCCTCCACTCGGGAGACCCAGTACTTC

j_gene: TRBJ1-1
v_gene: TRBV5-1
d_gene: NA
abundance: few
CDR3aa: CASSLDPGLPEAFF
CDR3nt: TGCGCCAGCAGCTTAGATCCGGGATTGCCTGAAGCTTTCTTT

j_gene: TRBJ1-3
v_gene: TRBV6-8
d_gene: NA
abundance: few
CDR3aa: CASSHISSGNTIYF
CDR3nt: TGTGCCAGCAGCCACATTAGCTCTGGAAACACCATATATTTT

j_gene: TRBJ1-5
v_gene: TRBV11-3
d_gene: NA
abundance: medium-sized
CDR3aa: CASSPLQGSSQPQHF
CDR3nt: TGTGCCAGCAGCCCTTTACAGGGTTCCAGTCAGCCCCAGCATTTT

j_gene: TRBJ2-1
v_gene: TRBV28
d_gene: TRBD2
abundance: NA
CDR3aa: CASSSSKGLADDNEQFF
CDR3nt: TGTGCCAGCAGTTCATCGAAGGGACTAGCGGATGATAATGAGCAGTTCTTC

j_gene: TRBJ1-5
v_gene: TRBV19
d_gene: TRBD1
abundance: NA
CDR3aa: CASSPDRVDNQPQHF
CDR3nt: TGTGCCAGTAGCCCGGACAGGGTGGACAATCAGCCCCAGCATTTT

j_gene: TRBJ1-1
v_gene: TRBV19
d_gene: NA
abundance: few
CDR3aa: CASSTPPGVNTEAFF
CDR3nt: TGTGCCAGTAGTACCCCGCCAGGGGTGAACACTGAAGCTTTCTTT

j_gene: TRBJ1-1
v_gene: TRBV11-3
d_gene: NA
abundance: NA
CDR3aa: CASSLSHRVPLQGTNTEAFF
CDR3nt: TGTGCCAGCAGCTTAAGCCACCGGGTTCCATTACAGGGCACTAACACTGAAGCTTTCTTT

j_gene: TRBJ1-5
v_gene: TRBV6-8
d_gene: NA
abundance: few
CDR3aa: CASSQQNSNQPQHF
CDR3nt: TGTGCCAGCAGTCAACAAAATAGCAATCAGCCCCAGCATTTT

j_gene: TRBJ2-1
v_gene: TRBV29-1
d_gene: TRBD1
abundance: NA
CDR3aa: CSALTGVSEQFF
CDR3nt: TGCAGCGCTTTAACAGGGGTTAGTGAGCAGTTCTTC

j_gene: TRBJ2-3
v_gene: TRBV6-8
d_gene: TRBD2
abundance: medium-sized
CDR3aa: CASSYLGGRGSTDTQYF
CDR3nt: TGTGCCAGCAGTTACCTGGGAGGGAGAGGCAGCACAGATACGCAGTATTTT

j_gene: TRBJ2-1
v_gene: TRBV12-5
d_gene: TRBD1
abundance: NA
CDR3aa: CASGKGADYNEQFF
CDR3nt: TGTGCTAGTGGGAAGGGGGCAGATTACAATGAGCAGTTCTTC

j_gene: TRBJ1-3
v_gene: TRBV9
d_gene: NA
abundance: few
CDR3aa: CASSGVLGGNTIYF
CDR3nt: TGTGCCAGCAGTGGGGTCTTAGGCGGAAACACCATATATTTT

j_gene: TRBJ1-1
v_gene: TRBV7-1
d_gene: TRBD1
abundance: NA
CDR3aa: CASSFTGGYEAFF
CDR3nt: TGTGCCAGCAGCTTCACAGGGGGTTATGAAGCTTTCTTT

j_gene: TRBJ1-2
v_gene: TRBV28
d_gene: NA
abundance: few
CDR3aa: CASSPPGVYGYTF
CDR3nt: TGTGCCAGCAGTCCCCCCGGGGTCTATGGCTACACCTTC

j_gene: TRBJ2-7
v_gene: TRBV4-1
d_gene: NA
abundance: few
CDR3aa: CASSPSYSYEQYF
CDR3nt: TGCGCCAGCAGCCCCTCCTACTCCTACGAGCAGTACTTC

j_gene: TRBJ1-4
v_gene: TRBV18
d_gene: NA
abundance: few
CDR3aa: CASSPRAGGDEKLFF
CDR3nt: TGTGCCAGCTCACCCCGTGCCGGGGGGGATGAAAAACTGTTTTTT

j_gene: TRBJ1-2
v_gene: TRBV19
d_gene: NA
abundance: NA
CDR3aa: CASRIGAGYTF
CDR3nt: TGTGCCAGTAGAATTGGGGCTGGCTACACCTTC

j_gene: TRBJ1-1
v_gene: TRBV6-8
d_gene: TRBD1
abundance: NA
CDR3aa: CASSLDRGRSNTEAFF
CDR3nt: TGTGCCAGCAGCCTGGACAGGGGGCGTTCTAACACTGAAGCTTTCTTT

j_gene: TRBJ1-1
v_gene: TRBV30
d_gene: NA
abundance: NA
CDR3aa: CAWSSGQLNTEAFF
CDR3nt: TGTGCCTGGAGTTCTGGACAGCTTAACACTGAAGCTTTCTTT

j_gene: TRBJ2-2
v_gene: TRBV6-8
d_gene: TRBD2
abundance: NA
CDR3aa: CASHLTPSGMGVGELFF
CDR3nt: TGTGCCAGCCACCTGACGCCTAGCGGGATGGGGGTCGGGGAGCTGTTTTTT

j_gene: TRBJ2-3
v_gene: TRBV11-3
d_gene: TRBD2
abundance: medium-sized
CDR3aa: CASSLGLADASTDTQYF
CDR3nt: TGTGCCAGCAGCTTAGGGCTAGCGGACGCTAGCACAGATACGCAGTATTTT

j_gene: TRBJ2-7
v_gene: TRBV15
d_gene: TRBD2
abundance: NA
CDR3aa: CATSGTSGRTYEQYF
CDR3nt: TGTGCCACCAGCGGAACTAGCGGGAGGACCTACGAGCAGTACTTC

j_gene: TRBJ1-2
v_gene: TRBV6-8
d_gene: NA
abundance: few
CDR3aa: CAIALLGTGGYTF
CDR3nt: TGTGCCATCGCTCTTTTGGGCACTGGTGGCTACACCTTC

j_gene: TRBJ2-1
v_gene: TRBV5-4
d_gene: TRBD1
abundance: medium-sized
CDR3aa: CASSWGQGDEQFF
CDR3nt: TGTGCCAGCAGCTGGGGACAGGGGGATGAGCAGTTCTTC

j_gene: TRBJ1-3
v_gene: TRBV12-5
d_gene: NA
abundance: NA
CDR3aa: CASTYITFLGNTIYF
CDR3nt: TGTGCCAGCACTTATATAACTTTCCTCGGAAACACCATATATTTT